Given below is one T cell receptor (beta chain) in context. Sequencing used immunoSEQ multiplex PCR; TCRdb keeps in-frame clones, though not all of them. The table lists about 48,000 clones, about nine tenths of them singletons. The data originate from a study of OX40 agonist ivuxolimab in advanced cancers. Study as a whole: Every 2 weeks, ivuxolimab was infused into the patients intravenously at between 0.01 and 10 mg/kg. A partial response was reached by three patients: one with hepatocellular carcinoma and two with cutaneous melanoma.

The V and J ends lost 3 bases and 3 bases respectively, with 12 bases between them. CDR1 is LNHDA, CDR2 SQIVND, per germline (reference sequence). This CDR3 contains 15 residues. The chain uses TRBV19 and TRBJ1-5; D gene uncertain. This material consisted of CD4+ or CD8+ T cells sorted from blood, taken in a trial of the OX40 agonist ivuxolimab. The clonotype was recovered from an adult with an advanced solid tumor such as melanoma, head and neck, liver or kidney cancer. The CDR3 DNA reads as TGTGCCAGTAGTATCGTACCAGGACCCAATCAGCCCCAGCATTTT. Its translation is CASSIVPGPNQPQHF.